This TCR beta chain was identified during a study of shared T cell receptors in the human thymus. V lost 7 bases, J lost 8 bases, and 20 bases lay in between. CDR1 is MNHNS and CDR2 is SASEGT in the germline V gene. This CDR3 spans 15 amino acids. Libraries were prepared by immunoSEQ multiplex PCR; TCRdb keeps only in-frame clonotypes and omits some of them. The sample has hundreds of thousands of clones, approximately 95% seen once. Sequencing used thymocytes. This chain uses TRBV6-1 with TRBJ1-4; D is unresolved. The sequence derives from a human donor. The CDR3 coding sequence is TGTGCCAGCACTCGGACGCCCTTCTTTAAGGAAAAACTGTTTTTT. Translated, it gives CASTRTPFFKEKLFF.